This is a list of T cell receptor beta chains from one sample in a study of shared clonotypes between healthy human individuals. Assay: immunoSEQ multiplex PCR; the TCRdb copy retains only in-frame clones and omits some. Of under 1,100,000 clones listed, about 75% were seen once; the top ten hold about 1.5%. Sequences were obtained from memory CD4+ T cells sorted from blood. Receptor source: a man aged 18 to 30 in good health. The CDR3 runs from the conserved cysteine through the conserved F or W. Fields, in order: clone size, J gene, D gene, V gene, CDR3 DNA, CDR3 protein. A D gene is named only where the DNA matches it firmly. Clone size, where shown, is once, few, many, or a class for clones that have expanded.

clone_size: -
j_call: TRBJ1-5
d_call: -
v_call: TRBV19
cdr3_nt: TGTGCCAGTAGTACTCAGGGGAACGGTCAGCCCCAGCATTTT
cdr3_aa: CASSTQGNGQPQHF

clone_size: -
j_call: TRBJ2-1
d_call: TRBD1
v_call: TRBV25-1
cdr3_nt: TGTGCCAGCAGTGAATCCGGGACAGGGTTTAGTGAGCAGTTCTTC
cdr3_aa: CASSESGTGFSEQFF

clone_size: many
j_call: TRBJ2-3
d_call: -
v_call: TRBV5-1
cdr3_nt: TGCGCCAGCAGCCAGAGCGTGGATACGCAGTATTTT
cdr3_aa: CASSQSVDTQYF

clone_size: -
j_call: TRBJ2-1
d_call: TRBD2
v_call: TRBV9
cdr3_nt: TGTGCCAGCAGCGATCGGTTGGCGGGAGGGCAAAATGAGCAGTTCTTC
cdr3_aa: CASSDRLAGGQNEQFF

clone_size: -
j_call: TRBJ1-5
d_call: -
v_call: TRBV28
cdr3_nt: TGTGCCAGTACAGGGACAAATCAGCCCCAGCATTTT
cdr3_aa: CASTGTNQPQHF

clone_size: few
j_call: TRBJ2-1
d_call: TRBD2
v_call: TRBV4-2
cdr3_nt: TGTGCCAGCAGCCTTGGTGGTGGAGGGACTAGCGGGAGCCCCTCCTACAATGAGCAGTTCTTC
cdr3_aa: CASSLGGGGTSGSPSYNEQFF

clone_size: -
j_call: TRBJ1-5
d_call: -
v_call: TRBV27
cdr3_nt: TGTGCCAGCAGGTCTTCAGGGTTGGGCAATCAGCCCCAGCATTTT
cdr3_aa: CASRSSGLGNQPQHF

clone_size: few
j_call: TRBJ1-3
d_call: TRBD1
v_call: TRBV28
cdr3_nt: TGTGCCAGCAGTCGGGGGACAGCTGGAAACACCATATATTTT
cdr3_aa: CASSRGTAGNTIYF

clone_size: few
j_call: TRBJ1-2
d_call: -
v_call: TRBV5-1
cdr3_nt: TGCGCCAGCAGCTTGGCGGCAGACTATGGCTACACCTTC
cdr3_aa: CASSLAADYGYTF

clone_size: few
j_call: TRBJ2-7
d_call: -
v_call: TRBV7-2
cdr3_nt: TGTGCCAGCAGCTTAGACTTGGCGTGGCTCCAAACCTACGAGCAGTACTTC
cdr3_aa: CASSLDLAWLQTYEQYF

clone_size: -
j_call: TRBJ1-4
d_call: TRBD1
v_call: TRBV28
cdr3_nt: TGTGCCAGCAGTCCGCCGGGACAGGGCCGTCAAAAACTGTTTTTT
cdr3_aa: CASSPPGQGRQKLFF

clone_size: few
j_call: TRBJ2-1
d_call: TRBD2
v_call: TRBV10-1
cdr3_nt: TGCGCCAGCCCCGAGTGTGGGGGACTAGAGGGGGTCAATGAGCAGTTCTTC
cdr3_aa: CASPECGGLEGVNEQFF

clone_size: -
j_call: TRBJ1-1
d_call: TRBD1
v_call: TRBV6-5
cdr3_nt: TGTGCCAGCAGTTACTACGACAGGGGGCGAGCTTTCTTT
cdr3_aa: CASSYYDRGRAFF

clone_size: -
j_call: TRBJ2-7
d_call: TRBD2
v_call: TRBV7-9
cdr3_nt: TGTGCCAGCAGGGGAGCGGGGGGATCCTACGAGCAGTACTTC
cdr3_aa: CASRGAGGSYEQYF

clone_size: few
j_call: TRBJ2-5
d_call: -
v_call: TRBV19
cdr3_nt: -
cdr3_aa: CASSILAEETQYF

clone_size: -
j_call: TRBJ2-3
d_call: -
v_call: TRBV6-1
cdr3_nt: TGTGCCAGCAGCACCCCCATCACAGATACGCAGTATTTT
cdr3_aa: CASSTPITDTQYF

clone_size: -
j_call: TRBJ2-7
d_call: -
v_call: TRBV28
cdr3_nt: TGTGGTATCGGGGGAGCGGTCGTAAACGAGCAGTACTTC
cdr3_aa: CGIGGAVVNEQYF

clone_size: -
j_call: TRBJ2-2
d_call: TRBD1
v_call: TRBV10-3
cdr3_nt: TGTGCCATCAGACCTTCCGACAGGGGTGGTTCCGGGGAGCTGTTTTTT
cdr3_aa: CAIRPSDRGGSGELFF

clone_size: once
j_call: TRBJ1-1
d_call: -
v_call: TRBV7-8
cdr3_nt: TGTGCCAGCAGCCCCAGACGGGGCGGGGTTCGAGGAGCTTTCTTT
cdr3_aa: CASSPRRGGVRGAFF

clone_size: -
j_call: TRBJ2-7
d_call: -
v_call: TRBV27
cdr3_nt: TGTGCCAGCAGTTTATCAGGCGGCCAACTCCTTTTTGAGCAGTACTTC
cdr3_aa: CASSLSGGQLLFEQYF

clone_size: -
j_call: TRBJ2-3
d_call: -
v_call: TRBV9
cdr3_nt: TGTGCCAGCAGCGTACAGGGGTTCGGTTTCGCAGATACGCAGTATTTT
cdr3_aa: CASSVQGFGFADTQYF

clone_size: -
j_call: TRBJ1-1
d_call: -
v_call: TRBV11-2
cdr3_nt: TGTGCCAGCAGCTTAGACGGACCGAACACTGAAGCTTTCTTT
cdr3_aa: CASSLDGPNTEAFF

clone_size: -
j_call: TRBJ1-1
d_call: -
v_call: TRBV19
cdr3_nt: TGTGCCAGCCTTATGGGGGGGGCGAACACTGAAGCTTTCTTT
cdr3_aa: CASLMGGANTEAFF

clone_size: -
j_call: TRBJ2-7
d_call: TRBD2
v_call: TRBV11-2
cdr3_nt: TGTGCCAGCAGCTTAGTAGCGGGAGGTGGCGAGCAGTACTTC
cdr3_aa: CASSLVAGGGEQYF

clone_size: once
j_call: TRBJ2-6
d_call: -
v_call: TRBV11-1
cdr3_nt: TGTGCCAGCAGCTTAATTGGGGGGACAGTCCTGACTTTC
cdr3_aa: CASSLIGGTVLTF

clone_size: -
j_call: TRBJ1-5
d_call: TRBD1
v_call: TRBV27
cdr3_nt: TGTGCCAGCAGCCAGGGACAGAGCAATCAGCCCCAGCATTTT
cdr3_aa: CASSQGQSNQPQHF

clone_size: -
j_call: TRBJ2-3
d_call: -
v_call: TRBV11-2
cdr3_nt: TGTGCCAGCAGCTTAGTGGTCAGGGTAACAGATACGCAGTATTTT
cdr3_aa: CASSLVVRVTDTQYF

clone_size: -
j_call: TRBJ2-3
d_call: -
v_call: TRBV9
cdr3_nt: TGTGCCAGCAGCCCTCGGTTCGGGGTCACAGATACGCAGTATTTT
cdr3_aa: CASSPRFGVTDTQYF

clone_size: -
j_call: TRBJ1-4
d_call: -
v_call: TRBV20-1
cdr3_nt: TGCAGTGCTGCCTCGGGGGTAAAACTGTTTTTT
cdr3_aa: CSAASGVKLFF

clone_size: -
j_call: TRBJ1-5
d_call: -
v_call: TRBV30
cdr3_nt: TGTGCCTGGAGTCAACAGGGCAATCAGCCCCAGCATTTT
cdr3_aa: CAWSQQGNQPQHF

clone_size: -
j_call: TRBJ2-4
d_call: -
v_call: TRBV27
cdr3_nt: TGTGCCAGCAGCCCCGGCATGGCGGCCAAAAACATTCAGTACTTC
cdr3_aa: CASSPGMAAKNIQYF

clone_size: few
j_call: TRBJ1-1
d_call: -
v_call: TRBV19
cdr3_nt: TGTGCCAGTAGTACTCATAACACTGAAGCTTTCTTT
cdr3_aa: CASSTHNTEAFF

clone_size: -
j_call: TRBJ1-1
d_call: -
v_call: TRBV5-1
cdr3_nt: TGCGCCAGCAGCTTGCAGGGGATAGGGGGGACTGAAGCTTTCTTT
cdr3_aa: CASSLQGIGGTEAFF

clone_size: few
j_call: TRBJ1-1
d_call: -
v_call: TRBV28
cdr3_nt: TGTGCCAGCAGTCCCTACCGGGGCACTGAAGCTTTCTTT
cdr3_aa: CASSPYRGTEAFF

clone_size: few
j_call: TRBJ2-7
d_call: TRBD1
v_call: TRBV6-6
cdr3_nt: TGTGCCAGCAGACCGACCGGGACAGGGGGCGACGAGCAGTACTTC
cdr3_aa: CASRPTGTGGDEQYF

clone_size: -
j_call: TRBJ2-3
d_call: TRBD2
v_call: TRBV10-3
cdr3_nt: TGTGCCATCAGTGAATCTGTCCTAGCGGGAGTCTTACGGGGCACAGATACGCAGTATTTT
cdr3_aa: CAISESVLAGVLRGTDTQYF

clone_size: -
j_call: TRBJ2-6
d_call: -
v_call: TRBV30
cdr3_nt: TGTGCCTGGAGTGCGGGGGAGAGGGCCAACGTCCTGACTTTC
cdr3_aa: CAWSAGERANVLTF

clone_size: once
j_call: TRBJ2-5
d_call: -
v_call: TRBV18
cdr3_nt: TGTGCCAGCTCACCAAATACGGGGGCCGGGGAGACCCAGTACTTC
cdr3_aa: CASSPNTGAGETQYF

clone_size: -
j_call: TRBJ2-5
d_call: -
v_call: TRBV4-1
cdr3_nt: TGCGCCAGCAGCCAAGAGACGTGGGGGGAGACCCAGTACTTC
cdr3_aa: CASSQETWGETQYF

clone_size: -
j_call: TRBJ2-2
d_call: -
v_call: TRBV11-2
cdr3_nt: TGTGCCAGCAGCTTAGGCCCAAACACCGGGGAGCTGTTTTTT
cdr3_aa: CASSLGPNTGELFF